The 29 T cell receptor beta chains given below trace back to one sample, sequenced in a study of cytomegalovirus exposure and HLA in healthy donors. 13 Jbeta primers and 60 Vbeta primers were used for the PCR. Only in-frame clones appear in the TCRdb table, and some are missing; sequencing was by immunoSEQ multiplex PCR. The sample includes about 170,000 clones, 82% of them seen just once. Sequenced sample: PBMCs. These receptors originate from a male donor in good health and CMV-seronegative.

This clone was counted only a few times. The gene calls are TRBV27 and TRBJ2-7, with D maybe TRBD2 (5 bases). Per the germline V gene, CDR1 is MNHEY and CDR2 is SMNVEV (reference sequence). This CDR3 comprises 14 residues. V was clipped by 6 bases and J by 5 bases, with 17 bases between them. The CDR3 is CASRVHLTRHEQYF. The CDR3 bases are TGTGCCAGCAGGGTCCACCTAACTAGGCACGAGCAGTACTTC.

The chain links TRBV6-5 to TRBJ2-5, with a weak D call TRBD1 (6 bases). TRBJ2-7 explains the end of the DNA better; the J call may be wrong. The CDR3 length is 13 residues. CDR1 and CDR2 (germline): MNHEY, SVGAGI. The CDR3 DNA is TGTGCCAGCAGTTACTTAGGGGGCTACGAGCAGTACTTC. It codes for CASSYLGGYEQYF.

There are a few counts of this clone. The genes are TRBV27 and TRBJ2-7; maybe TRBD1 (6 bases). Germline V gives CDR1 MNHEY, CDR2 SMNVEV (reference sequence). The CDR3 loop spans 14 amino acids. Trimming removed 3 bases from V and 0 bases from J, with 9 bases in between. CDR3 nucleotide sequence: TGTGCCAGCAGTTTGGGCAGGGGCTCCTACGAGCAGTACTTC. Its protein is CASSLGRGSYEQYF.

The gene calls are TRBV4-1 and TRBJ1-6; 9 bases align to TRBD1. The V gene end was trimmed by 0 bases and the J gene end by 7 bases; junction bases not matched to a gene: 10. Germline CDR1 and CDR2: MGHRA and YSYEKL. The CDR3 runs to 18 residues. In nucleotides, the CDR3 is TGCGCCAGCAGCCAAGATTTGGCAACAGGGGGCCGCAATTCACCCCTCCACTTT. Protein sequence: CASSQDLATGGRNSPLHF.

In its sample, this clone was seen a few times. V is TRBV30 and J is TRBJ2-2; the match to TRBD2 covers 7 bases. The CDR3 loop spans 14 amino acids. Germline trimming cut 8 bases from V and 7 bases from J; bases unmatched to any gene: 13. The germline V gene encodes CDR1 GTSNPN and CDR2 SVGIG (reference sequence). The CDR3 protein is CARNRAGEGGELFF. CDR3 nucleotides: TGTGCCCGCAACCGGGCGGGAGAGGGCGGGGAGCTGTTTTTT.

The genes are TRBV28 and TRBJ1-1; tentatively, D is TRBD1 (5 bases). Germline V gives CDR1 MDHEN, CDR2 SYDVKM. CDR3 length: 13 residues. Deletions cut 4 bases from V and 1 base from J, with 7 bases between. CDR3 bases: TGTGCCAGCAGTTACAGGACGAACACTGAAGCTTTCTTT. This gives the protein CASSYRTNTEAFF.

The chain is built from TRBV7-2 and TRBJ2-1; 10 positions agree with TRBD1. The CDR3 runs 16 residues. Germline V lookup: CDR1 SGHTA, CDR2 FQGNSA. J was trimmed by 9 bases and V by 0 bases; bases with no gene match: 8. The CDR3 spells CASSLAGQGTLSEQFF. The CDR3 DNA reads as TGTGCCAGCAGCTTAGCGGGACAGGGGACGCTGAGTGAGCAGTTCTTC.

V usage is TRBV10-2 and J usage is TRBJ1-5; the match to TRBD1 covers 7 bases. This CDR3 is built from 13 residues. V shed 10 bases, J shed 6 bases, and the junction held 9 bases outside the gene matches. The germline V gene encodes CDR1 WSHSY and CDR2 SAAADI. The CDR3 nucleotides read TGCGCCATCTACAGGGGAAGGGGTCAGCCCCAGCATTTT. Amino acid sequence: CAIYRGRGQPQHF.

On this clone itself: Other DNA sequences in the sample encode the same CDR3. J is TRBJ2-7 and V is TRBV5-1, with 7 bases matching TRBD1. Per germline, CDR1 SGHRS and CDR2 YFSETQ. Losses at the gene ends were 0 bases for V and 2 bases for J; bases not matched to a gene: 2. There are 14 residues in the CDR3. In DNA, the CDR3 is TGCGCCAGCAGCTTGGGACAGGGAGCCTACGAGCAGTACTTC. Its protein product is CASSLGQGAYEQYF.

The chain employs TRBV7-6 and TRBJ2-1; D not certain. The CDR3 consists of 12 residues. Trimming cost V 4 bases and J 9 bases, with 10 bases left between them. Looked up from germline, CDR1 is SGHVS and CDR2 is FNYEAQ. The CDR3 bases are TGTGCCAGCAGCTCCCCCCCAGGTGAGCAGTTCTTC. As protein: CASSSPPGEQFF.

V and J are TRBV5-1 and TRBJ2-7, with D tentatively TRBD2 (5 bases). V gave up 2 bases and J gave up 3 bases, with 15 bases separating them. This CDR3 contains 15 residues. Germline-derived CDR1 and CDR2 are SGHRS and YFSETQ. The CDR3 protein is CASSFHPEVIYEQYF. The DNA of the CDR3 is TGCGCCAGCAGCTTCCACCCGGAGGTAATCTACGAGCAGTACTTC.

The chain is built from TRBV5-1 and TRBJ2-2; D not resolved. The CDR3 sequence is 14 residues long. The V end lost 4 bases, the J end lost 0 bases, and 7 bases lay between the germline ends. The germline V gene has CDR1 SGHRS and CDR2 YFSETQ. CDR3 residues: CASSPQSNTGELFF. The CDR3 DNA reads TGCGCCAGCAGCCCCCAATCGAACACCGGGGAGCTGTTTTTT.

The V and J genes are TRBV6-4 and TRBJ2-2; 8 bases fit TRBD2. V lost 0 bases, J lost 3 bases, and 0 bases stayed unmatched. This CDR3 spans 15 amino acids. The V gene's germline CDR1 is MRHNA and CDR2 SNTAGT. CDR3 in DNA: TGTGCCAGCAGTGACTCAGCGGGAGACACCGGGGAGCTGTTTTTT. Amino acids: CASSDSAGDTGELFF.

The CDR3 loop reads CASSPPVRGFGTEAFF. The CDR3 region has the DNA TGTGCCAGCTCACCACCGGTCAGGGGTTTTGGGACTGAAGCTTTCTTT. The chain links TRBV18 to TRBJ1-1; possibly TRBD1 for D (6 bases). Trimming left V 0 bases short and J 5 bases short, with 16 bases between. CDR3 size: 16 residues. Germline CDR1 KGHSH, CDR2 LQKENI.

The genes are TRBV7-9 and TRBJ2-3; 8 bases match TRBD1. CDR1 is SEHNR, CDR2 FQNEAQ, per germline (reference sequence). This CDR3 contains 16 residues. J was trimmed by 1 base and V by 5 bases; bases with no gene match: 8. The DNA of the CDR3 is TGTGCCAGCAGCCCCCGAGACAGGGGACGCACAGATACGCAGTATTTT. Protein product: CASSPRDRGRTDTQYF.

J is TRBJ2-2 and V is TRBV5-4, with 11 bases that match TRBD2. CDR1 and CDR2 (germline): SGHNT, YYREEE (reference sequence). J gave up 5 bases and V 7 bases, and 7 bases lay outside the gene matches. The CDR3 runs 15 residues. CDR3 protein: CASARGTSGTGELFF. The CDR3 DNA is TGTGCCAGCGCCCGAGGGACTAGCGGTACCGGGGAGCTGTTTTTT.

In its sample, this clone was seen once. The chain combines TRBV5-6 with TRBJ2-7, with 8 bases that match TRBD1. J gave up 10 bases and V 3 bases, and 3 bases lay outside the gene matches. The germline V gene has CDR1 SGHDT and CDR2 YYEEEE. The CDR3 has 11 amino acids. The CDR3, as DNA: TGTGCCAGCAGCTCCGGACAGGGCCAGTACTTC. Protein sequence: CASSSGQGQYF.

The rearrangement uses TRBV5-4 and TRBJ1-1, with D uncertain. Per germline, CDR1 SGHNT and CDR2 YYREEE (reference sequence). V was shortened by 2 bases and J by 3 bases, with 11 bases between the two germline ends. The CDR3 is made up of 14 amino acids. The CDR3 here is CASSLVAGDTEAFF. DNA for the CDR3: TGTGCCAGCAGCTTAGTTGCAGGCGACACTGAAGCTTTCTTT.

The J gene is TRBJ2-5, the V gene TRBV7-2; perhaps TRBD1 as D (6 bases). CDR3 length: 14 residues. Germline V lookup: CDR1 SGHTA, CDR2 FQGNSA. The V end lost 4 bases, the J end lost 5 bases, and 14 bases lay between the germline ends. The CDR3 DNA reads TGTGCCAGCAGCTCTAGAACAGGGCGGGAGACCCAGTACTTC. Translated: CASSSRTGRETQYF. The full variable domain, completed using reference TRBV7-2 and TRBJ2-5, is GAGVSQSPSNKVTEKGKDVELRCDPISGHTALYWYRQSLGQGLEFLIYFQGNSAPDKSGLPSDRFSAERTGGSVSTLTIQRTQQEDSAVYLCASSSRTGRETQYFGPGTRLLVL.

This clone was found a few times. Other nucleotide sequences in the sample specify the same CDR3. V is TRBV27 and J is TRBJ2-3; 10 positions match TRBD2. Germline V gene data show CDR1 as MNHEY and CDR2 as SMNVEV (reference sequence). Unmatched junction bases numbered 1, after V lost 6 bases and J lost 4 bases. CDR3 length: 13 amino acids. CDR3 DNA: TGTGCCAGCAGGCTAGCGGGAGCAGATACGCAGTATTTT. Its translation: CASRLAGADTQYF.

The genes are TRBV7-9 and TRBJ1-2; D is unclear. This CDR3 comprises 16 residues. Trimming removed 1 base at V and 8 bases at J, with 20 bases between. The V gene's germline CDR1 is SEHNR and CDR2 FQNEAQ (reference sequence). Here the CDR3 reads CASSLDSRPGRRGYTF. The DNA of the CDR3 is TGTGCCAGCAGCTTAGATTCTCGACCCGGGAGAAGGGGCTACACCTTC.

This clone was detected once. As DNA, the CDR3 is TGTGCCAGCGGGGGGTCTAGCAATCAGCCCCAGCATTTT. It yields the protein CASGGSSNQPQHF. The chain employs TRBV6-5 and TRBJ1-5, with D possibly being TRBD1 (5 bases). The length of the CDR3 is 13 residues. Trimming cost V 8 bases and J 0 bases, with 8 bases left between them. Germline V gene data show CDR1 as MNHEY and CDR2 as SVGAGI.

This clone was picked up a small number of times. This chain uses TRBV5-1 with TRBJ1-2; tentative D call: TRBD1 (6 bases). Germline values: CDR1 SGHRS, CDR2 YFSETQ. This CDR3 spans 15 amino acids. Trimming left V 5 bases short and J 4 bases short, with 18 bases between. DNA for the CDR3: TGCGCCAGCAGTTTAAACAGGGTAGGGGCCTATGGCTACACCTTC. Amino acid sequence: CASSLNRVGAYGYTF.

The chain joins TRBV9 to TRBJ1-4; 8 bases are a match to TRBD1. Germline-derived CDR1 and CDR2 are SGDLS and YYNGEE. This CDR3 is built from 14 residues. J gave up 10 bases and V 4 bases, and 9 bases lay outside the gene matches. The chain's CDR3 is CASSLADRDGKLFF. In nucleotides, the CDR3 is TGTGCCAGCAGCTTAGCGGACAGGGACGGAAAACTGTTTTTT. The full variable domain, rest sourced from reference TRBV9 and TRBJ1-4, is DSGVTQTPKHLITATGQRVTLRCSPRSGDLSVYWYQQSLDQGLQFLIQYYNGEERAKGNILERFSAQQFPDLHSELNLSSLELGDSALYFCASSLADRDGKLFFGSGTQLSVL.

This chain uses TRBV9 with TRBJ2-1, with 8 bases that match TRBD2. Trimming took 4 bases from V and 2 from J; bases not matched to a gene: 11. The germline V gene has CDR1 SGDLS and CDR2 YYNGEE. This CDR3 has 17 amino acids. CDR3 nucleotide sequence: TGTGCCAGCAGCTATTCGGGGGGGCCTTCCCCCTACAATGAGCAGTTCTTC. Protein sequence: CASSYSGGPSPYNEQFF.

The CDR3 DNA reads TGCAGCGTTACTGCCATTCCGGGACAGGTATTCTCCGAGCAGTACTTC. Protein: CSVTAIPGQVFSEQYF. The V call is TRBV29-1, the J call TRBJ2-7, with 8 positions matching TRBD1. The CDR3 sequence is 16 residues long. With V trimmed by 5 bases and J by 6 bases, 18 bases remained unmatched. CDR1 is SQVTM and CDR2 is ANQGSEA in the germline V gene.

The chain joins TRBV19 to TRBJ1-5; D perhaps matches TRBD1 (6 bases). The CDR3 sequence is 15 residues long. V was cut by 6 bases and J by 9 bases, with 21 bases left in between. Germline CDR1 and CDR2: LNHDA and SQIVND (reference sequence). The chain's CDR3 is CASSPGQLNGSPQHF. The CDR3 coding sequence is TGTGCCAGTAGCCCCGGACAGTTAAATGGGTCGCCCCAGCATTTT.

The rearrangement joins TRBV7-2 to TRBJ2-7, with 8 positions matching TRBD1. Germline V gene lookup returns CDR1 SGHTA and CDR2 FQGNSA. The CDR3 is made up of 16 amino acids. The V gene end was trimmed by 5 bases and the J gene end by 0 bases; junction bases not matched to a gene: 9. CDR3 in amino acids: CASSLGGQGASYEQYF. DNA of the CDR3: TGTGCCAGCAGCCTGGGCGGGCAGGGGGCCTCCTACGAGCAGTACTTC.

The V and J genes are TRBV7-9 and TRBJ2-2; TRBD2 aligns across 14 bases. Germline V gene sequence: CDR1 SEHNR, CDR2 FQNEAQ (reference sequence). Trimming cost V 5 bases and J 1 base; bases outside gene matches: 9. CDR3 size: 19 residues. CDR3: CASSPPLTSGRENTGELFF. The CDR3 nucleotides read TGTGCCAGCAGCCCACCATTGACTAGCGGGAGGGAGAACACCGGGGAGCTGTTTTTT.